This entry features one TCR beta chain sequence. The source of the sample is a study of blood T cell repertoires in COVID-19. About the study: The United States, Italy and Spain were the sources of the acute and convalescent COVID-19 samples.

Study processing details: Quantification of nucleated cells was approximated via reference gene primer amplification. Clones were read by immunoSEQ multiplex PCR, and TCRdb kept only the in-frame ones, dropping some. V and J calls and clone size follow that table, whereas D and trimming were derived from the DNA. In the table there are roughly 250,000 clones, around 86% of which are singletons. Germline loops: CDR1 SEHNR, CDR2 FQNEAQ (reference sequence). The length of the CDR3 is 18 residues. J gave up 0 bases and V 6 bases, and 10 bases lay outside the gene matches. The chain carries TRBV7-9 and TRBJ1-3, with 11 bases lining up with TRBD1. The sequence came from a woman aged 45 to 65 who had recovered from COVID-19. The sequenced sample consisted of PBMCs or T cells enriched from blood (not recorded which). The CDR3 DNA is TGTGCCAGCAGAGGGACAGGGGGAACCCTCCTCTCTGGAAACACCATATATTTT. It is translated as CASRGTGGTLLSGNTIYF.